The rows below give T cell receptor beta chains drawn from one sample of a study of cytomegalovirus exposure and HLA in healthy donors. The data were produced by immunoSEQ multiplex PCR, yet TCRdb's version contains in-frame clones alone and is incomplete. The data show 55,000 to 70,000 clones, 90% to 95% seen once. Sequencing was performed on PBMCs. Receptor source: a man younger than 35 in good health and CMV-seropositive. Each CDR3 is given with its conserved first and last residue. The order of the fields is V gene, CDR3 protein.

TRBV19 CASTEGTRYQETQYF
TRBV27 CASSLFLGSSSYEQYF
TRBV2 CASLATGTGNTIYF
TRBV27 CASSLSGSGRFWEQYF
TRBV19 CASSIGLNEQFF
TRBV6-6 CASSPGGEDRDYGYTF
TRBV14 CASSQDSGLMNTEAFF
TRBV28 CASTRGTSGRSYEQYF
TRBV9 CASSPGLAGVGLNTGELFF
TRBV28 CASSLGTGGGNQPQHF
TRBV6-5 CASTTGTSGTGEQYF
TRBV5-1 CASSLELADGETQYF
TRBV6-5 CASSYSVGGNEQYF
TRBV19 CASTVTGELFF
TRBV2 CASSAGGGSTDTQYF
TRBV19 CASSQGPGQPQHF
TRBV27 CASSPRSFNSYEQYF
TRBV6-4 CDAHPVSNQPQHF
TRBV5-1 CASSFPAGVADTQYF
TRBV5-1 CASTPTGLGEKLFF
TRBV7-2 CASSLWAGVSTDTQYF
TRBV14 CASSHAAGLASYEQYF
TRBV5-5 CASRYPGQTELFF
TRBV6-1 CASRDGTGKIYEQYF
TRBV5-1 CASSSAGGYNEQFF
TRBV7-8 CASSLGGSLYEQYF
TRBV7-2 CASSLQGLNTGELFF